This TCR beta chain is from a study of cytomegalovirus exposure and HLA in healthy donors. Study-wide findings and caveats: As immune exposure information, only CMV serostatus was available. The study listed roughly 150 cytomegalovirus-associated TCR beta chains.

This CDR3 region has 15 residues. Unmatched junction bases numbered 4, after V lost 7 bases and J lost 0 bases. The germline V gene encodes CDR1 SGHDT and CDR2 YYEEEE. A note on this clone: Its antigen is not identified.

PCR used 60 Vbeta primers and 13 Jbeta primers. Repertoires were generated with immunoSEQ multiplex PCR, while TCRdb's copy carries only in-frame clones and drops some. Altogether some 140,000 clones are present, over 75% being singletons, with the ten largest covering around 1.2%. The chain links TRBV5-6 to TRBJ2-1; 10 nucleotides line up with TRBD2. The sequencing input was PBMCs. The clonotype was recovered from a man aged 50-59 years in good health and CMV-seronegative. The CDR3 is CASGRLAGSYNEQFF. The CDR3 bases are TGTGCCAGCGGTCGACTAGCGGGCTCCTACAATGAGCAGTTCTTC.